Given below is one T cell receptor beta chain in context. This clone was found once. Its antigen specificity is not known. No much larger clone is present one base from it, and per-base qualities are unavailable. One collaborating source in Seattle enrolled patients during active infection and followed them longitudinally through the course of disease. Each collaborating institution followed its own protocols to collect whole blood in K2EDTA tubes. For TCRbeta analysis, collaborators shipped samples as frozen whole blood, isolated PBMCs, or DNA extracted from either of those sample types. V is cut back by 10 bases and J by 4 bases, with 11 bases in the junction unmatched. Based on the germline V gene, the CDR1 and CDR2 sequences are MNHEY and SVGAGI. Inclusive of the bounding cysteine and phenylalanine, the CDR3 is 14 residues long. The read is trimmed to its CDR3 DNA, 42 bases read in frame from base 1.

The data stem from a study of blood T cell repertoires in COVID-19 (dated by TCRdb to 2020 to 2021). Turning to the overall study: Collaborator samples came from the United States, Italy and Spain and covered acute and convalescent phases of COVID-19. The prospective study material was composed of cDNA or gDNA derived from T cells, B-cell-depleted T cells, or PBMCs. The dataset comprised deeply sampled blood TCRbeta repertoires from subjects exposed to, actively infected with, or recovered from COVID-19. A freely available public database, intended as a resource for researchers studying the immune response to SARS-CoV-2, is where the repertoires were released. The samples were drawn from two sources: the first 160 participants of the ongoing ImmuneRACE study, and 1,200 or so subjects contributed by 6 global collaborators. Nearly every sample came with metadata listing a de-identified subject ID, COVID-19 status, age in years and sex. Where HLA class I and class II types were available, the types were taken from metadata supplied by the sample provider, not from assay-based typing.

The research as a whole found: Clinical and demographic metadata were provided uncurated, with the amount varying by source and participant.

TCRbeta CDR3 regions were amplified from genomic DNA using the immunoSEQ Assay, a bias-controlled multiplex PCR. The published analysis was carried out like this. Within the assay, amplification of reference gene primers was used to estimate how many nucleated cells each sample contained. To quantify the absolute abundance of each unique TCRbeta CDR3 rearrangement, sequence reads were collapsed and filtered. For each sample, productive Simpson clonality was calculated by taking the square root of Simpson's diversity index across productive rearrangements. This is the immuneACCESS table as TCRdb keeps it, with only in-frame sequences that have V and J called. A part of the clones is gone; compared with another copy, unresolved V genes explain less than half, and the rest is unexplained. The D gene and trimming were derived from the DNA, and the V and J assignments and clone size from that table. The sample table lists about 62,000 clones, 85% to 90% of them with a count of one. The ten biggest clones cover about 20% of the sample.

The chain uses TRBV6-5 and TRBJ2-5, with 8 middle bases fitting TRBD2. Material: peripheral blood. The receptor was derived from an older woman with COVID-19, enrolled during active disease. CDR3 loop: CATKVAGPPETQYF. The DNA reads TGTGCCACCAAGGTAGCGGGGCCGCCAGAGACCCAGTACTTC.